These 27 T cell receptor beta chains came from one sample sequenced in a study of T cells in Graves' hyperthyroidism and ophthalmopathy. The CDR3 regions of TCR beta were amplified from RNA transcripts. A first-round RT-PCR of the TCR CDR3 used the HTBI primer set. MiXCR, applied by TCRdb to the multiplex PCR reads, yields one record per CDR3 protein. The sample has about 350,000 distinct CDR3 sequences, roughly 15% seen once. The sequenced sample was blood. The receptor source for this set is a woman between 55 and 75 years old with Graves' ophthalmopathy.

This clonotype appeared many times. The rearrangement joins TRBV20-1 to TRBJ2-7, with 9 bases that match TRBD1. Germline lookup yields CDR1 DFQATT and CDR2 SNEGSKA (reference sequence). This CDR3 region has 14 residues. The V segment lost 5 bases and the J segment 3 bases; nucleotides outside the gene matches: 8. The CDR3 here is CSAETGTGNYEQYF. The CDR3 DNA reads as TGCAGTGCTGAAACCGGGACAGGGAACTACGAGCAGTACTTC.

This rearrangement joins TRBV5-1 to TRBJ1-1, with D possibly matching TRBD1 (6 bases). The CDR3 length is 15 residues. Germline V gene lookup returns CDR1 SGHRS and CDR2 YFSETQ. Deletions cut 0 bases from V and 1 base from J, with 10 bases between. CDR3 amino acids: CASSLVGTRNTEAFF. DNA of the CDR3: TGCGCCAGCAGCTTGGTAGGGACACGGAACACTGAAGCTTTCTTT.

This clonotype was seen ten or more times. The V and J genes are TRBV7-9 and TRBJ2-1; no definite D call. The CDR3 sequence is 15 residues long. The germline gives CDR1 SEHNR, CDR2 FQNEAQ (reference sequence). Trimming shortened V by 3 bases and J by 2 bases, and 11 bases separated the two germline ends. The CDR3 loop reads CASSFPMSAYNEQFF. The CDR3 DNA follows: TGTGCCAGCAGCTTTCCCATGAGCGCCTACAATGAGCAGTTCTTC.

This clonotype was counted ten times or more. In nucleotides, the CDR3 is TGCAGTGCCGAGGGTCCTATAGCGGGCTACGAGCAGTACTTC. This codes for CSAEGPIAGYEQYF. The chain uses TRBV20-1 and TRBJ2-7, with 7 bases matching TRBD2. V lost 6 bases and J lost 3; bases outside the gene matches: 11. This CDR3 is 14 amino acids long. CDR1 and CDR2 (germline): DFQATT, SNEGSKA (reference sequence).

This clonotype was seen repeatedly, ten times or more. The CDR3 nucleotides are TGTGCCTGGAGGTACAACTACGAGCAGTACTTC. Amino acids: CAWRYNYEQYF. This rearrangement joins TRBV30 to TRBJ2-7; D is undetermined. The V end was cut by 3 bases, the J end by 3 bases, with 6 bases between. The CDR3 loop spans 11 amino acids. CDR1 and CDR2 from the germline V gene are GTSNPN and SVGIG (reference sequence).

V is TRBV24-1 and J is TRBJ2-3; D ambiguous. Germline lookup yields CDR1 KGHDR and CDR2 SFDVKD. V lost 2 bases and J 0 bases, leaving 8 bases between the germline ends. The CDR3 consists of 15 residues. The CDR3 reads CATSDSRTSTDTQYF. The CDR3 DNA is TGTGCCACCAGTGATTCTCGGACGAGCACAGATACGCAGTATTTT.

CDR3: CSAPKRTGRPTNEKLFF. The CDR3 DNA reads TGCAGTGCCCCAAAGAGGACAGGGAGGCCAACTAATGAAAAACTGTTTTTT. The gene calls are TRBV20-1 and TRBJ1-4; TRBD1 matches 8 bases. Germline trimming cut 6 bases from V and 0 bases from J; bases unmatched to any gene: 12. The CDR3 totals 17 residues. Germline loops: CDR1 DFQATT, CDR2 SNEGSKA (reference sequence).

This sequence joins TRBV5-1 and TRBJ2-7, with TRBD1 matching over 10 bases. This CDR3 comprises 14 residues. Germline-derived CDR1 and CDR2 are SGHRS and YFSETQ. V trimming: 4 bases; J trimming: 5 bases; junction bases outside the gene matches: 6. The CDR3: CASSAGTGVDEQYF. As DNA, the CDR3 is TGCGCCAGCAGCGCCGGGACAGGGGTCGACGAGCAGTACTTC.

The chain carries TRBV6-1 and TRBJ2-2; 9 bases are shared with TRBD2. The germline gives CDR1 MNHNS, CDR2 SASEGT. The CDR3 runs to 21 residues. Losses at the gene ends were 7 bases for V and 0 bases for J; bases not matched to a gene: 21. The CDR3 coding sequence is TGTGCCAGCACCATTACGGCGCTGGGGGGTAGCGGGGGAACGAACACCGGGGAGCTGTTTTTT. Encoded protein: CASTITALGGSGGTNTGELFF.

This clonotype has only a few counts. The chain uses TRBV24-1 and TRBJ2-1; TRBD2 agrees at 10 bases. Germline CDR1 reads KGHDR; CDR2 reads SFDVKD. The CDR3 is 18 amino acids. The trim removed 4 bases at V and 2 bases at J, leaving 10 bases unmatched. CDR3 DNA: TGTGCCACCAGTGACCCGACCATTAGCGGGAGGCCCTACAATGAGCAGTTCTTC. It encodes CATSDPTISGRPYNEQFF.

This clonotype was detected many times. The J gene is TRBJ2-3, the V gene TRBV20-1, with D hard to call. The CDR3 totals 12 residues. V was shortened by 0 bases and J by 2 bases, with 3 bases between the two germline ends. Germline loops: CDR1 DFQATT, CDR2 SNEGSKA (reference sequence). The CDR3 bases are TGCAGTGCTAGAGAATACACAGATACGCAGTATTTT. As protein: CSAREYTDTQYF.

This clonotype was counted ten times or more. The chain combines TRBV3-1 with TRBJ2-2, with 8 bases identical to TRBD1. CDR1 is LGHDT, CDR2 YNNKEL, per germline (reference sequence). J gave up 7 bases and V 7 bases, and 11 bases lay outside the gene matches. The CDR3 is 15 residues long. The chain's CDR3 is CASNPGAGGVGELFF. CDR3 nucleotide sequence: TGTGCCAGCAACCCCGGGGCAGGGGGCGTCGGGGAGCTGTTTTTT.

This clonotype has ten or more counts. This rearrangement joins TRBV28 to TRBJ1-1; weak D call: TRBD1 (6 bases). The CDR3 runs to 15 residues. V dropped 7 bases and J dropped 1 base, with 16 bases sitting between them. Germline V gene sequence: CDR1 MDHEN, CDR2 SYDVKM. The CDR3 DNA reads TGTGCCAGCACTCTGGCGGGACAACGGAACACTGAAGCTTTCTTT. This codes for CASTLAGQRNTEAFF.

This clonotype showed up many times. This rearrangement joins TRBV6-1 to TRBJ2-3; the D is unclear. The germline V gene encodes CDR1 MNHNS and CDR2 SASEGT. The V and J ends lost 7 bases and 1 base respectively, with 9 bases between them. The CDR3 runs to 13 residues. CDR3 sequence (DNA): TGTGCCAGCACGGCCGGCCGCACAGATACGCAGTATTTT. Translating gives CASTAGRTDTQYF.

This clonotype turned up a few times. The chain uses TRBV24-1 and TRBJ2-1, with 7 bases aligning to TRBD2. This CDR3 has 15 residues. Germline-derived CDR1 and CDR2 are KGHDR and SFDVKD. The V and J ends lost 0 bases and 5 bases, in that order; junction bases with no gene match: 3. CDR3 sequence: CATSDLSGEHNEQFF. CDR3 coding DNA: TGTGCCACCAGTGATTTGAGCGGGGAACACAATGAGCAGTTCTTC.

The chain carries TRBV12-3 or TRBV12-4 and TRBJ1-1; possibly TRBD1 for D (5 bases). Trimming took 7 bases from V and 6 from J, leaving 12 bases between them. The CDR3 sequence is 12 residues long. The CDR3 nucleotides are TGTGCCAGCAAGGGAAGGGGAGCTGAAGCTTTCTTT. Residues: CASKGRGAEAFF.

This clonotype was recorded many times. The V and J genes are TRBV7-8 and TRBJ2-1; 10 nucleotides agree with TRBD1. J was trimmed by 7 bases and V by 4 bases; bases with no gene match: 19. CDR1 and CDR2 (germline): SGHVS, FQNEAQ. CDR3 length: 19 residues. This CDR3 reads CASSSSGMRGTGVINEQFF. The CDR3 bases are TGTGCCAGCAGCTCATCCGGGATGCGAGGGACAGGGGTTATTAATGAGCAGTTCTTC.

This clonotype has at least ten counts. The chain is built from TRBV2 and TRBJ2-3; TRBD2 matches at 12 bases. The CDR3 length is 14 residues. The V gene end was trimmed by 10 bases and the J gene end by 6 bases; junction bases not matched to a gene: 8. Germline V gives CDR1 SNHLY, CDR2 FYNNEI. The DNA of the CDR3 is TGTGCCAATGGACTAGCGGGAAAGGAGGATACGCAGTATTTT. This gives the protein CANGLAGKEDTQYF. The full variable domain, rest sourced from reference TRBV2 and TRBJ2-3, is EPEVTQTPSHQVTQMGQEVILRCVPISNHLYFYWYRQILGQKVEFLVSFYNNEISEKSEIFDDQFSVERPDGSNFTLKIRSTKLEDSAMYFCANGLAGKEDTQYFGPGTRLTVL.

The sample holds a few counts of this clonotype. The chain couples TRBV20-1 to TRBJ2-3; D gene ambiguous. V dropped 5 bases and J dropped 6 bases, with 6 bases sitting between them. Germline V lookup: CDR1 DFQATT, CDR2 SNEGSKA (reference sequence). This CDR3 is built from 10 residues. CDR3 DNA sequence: TGCAGTGCTGGCAGGGATACGCAGTATTTT. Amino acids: CSAGRDTQYF.

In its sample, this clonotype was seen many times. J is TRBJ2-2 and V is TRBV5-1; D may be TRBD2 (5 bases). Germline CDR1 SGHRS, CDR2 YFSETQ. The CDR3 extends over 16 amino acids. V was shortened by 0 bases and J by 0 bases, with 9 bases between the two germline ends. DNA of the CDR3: TGCGCCAGCAGCTTGGATGGAGGCGCGAACACCGGGGAGCTGTTTTTT. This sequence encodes CASSLDGGANTGELFF.

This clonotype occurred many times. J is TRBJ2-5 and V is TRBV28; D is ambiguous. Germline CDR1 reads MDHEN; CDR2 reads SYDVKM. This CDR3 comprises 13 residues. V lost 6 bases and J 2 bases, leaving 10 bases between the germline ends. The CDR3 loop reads CASRGQKQETQYF. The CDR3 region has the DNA TGTGCCAGCAGAGGGCAGAAACAAGAGACCCAGTACTTC. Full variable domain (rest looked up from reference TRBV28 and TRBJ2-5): DVKVTQSSRYLVKRTGEKVFLECVQDMDHENMFWYRQDPGLGLRLIYFSYDVKMKEKGDIPEGYSVSREKKERFSLILESASTNQTSMYLCASRGQKQETQYFGPGTRLLVL.

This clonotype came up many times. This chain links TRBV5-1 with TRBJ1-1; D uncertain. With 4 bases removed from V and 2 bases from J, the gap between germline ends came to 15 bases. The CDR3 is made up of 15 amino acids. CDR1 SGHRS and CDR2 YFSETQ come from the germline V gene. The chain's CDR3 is CASSPLTHSNTEAFF. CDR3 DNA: TGCGCCAGCAGCCCCTTGACCCACTCCAACACTGAAGCTTTCTTT.

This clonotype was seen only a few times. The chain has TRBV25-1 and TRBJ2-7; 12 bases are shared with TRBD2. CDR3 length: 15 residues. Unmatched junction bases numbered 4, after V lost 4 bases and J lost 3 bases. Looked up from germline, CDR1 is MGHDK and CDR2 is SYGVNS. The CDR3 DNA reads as TGTGCCAGCAGTGCTCCGGGACTAGCGGGCTACGAGCAGTACTTC. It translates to CASSAPGLAGYEQYF.

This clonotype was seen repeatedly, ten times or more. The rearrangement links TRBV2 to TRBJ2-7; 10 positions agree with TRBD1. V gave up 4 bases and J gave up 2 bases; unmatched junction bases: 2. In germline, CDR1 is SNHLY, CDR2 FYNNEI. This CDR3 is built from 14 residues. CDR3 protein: CASSVGTGAYEQYF. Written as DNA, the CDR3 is TGTGCCAGCAGTGTCGGGACAGGGGCCTACGAGCAGTACTTC.

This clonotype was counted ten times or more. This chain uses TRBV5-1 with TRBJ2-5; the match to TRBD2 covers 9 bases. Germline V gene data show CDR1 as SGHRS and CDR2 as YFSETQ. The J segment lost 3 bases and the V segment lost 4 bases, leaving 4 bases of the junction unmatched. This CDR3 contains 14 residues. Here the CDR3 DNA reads TGCGCCAGCAGCCCTAGCGGGACGGAAGAGACCCAGTACTTC. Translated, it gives CASSPSGTEETQYF.

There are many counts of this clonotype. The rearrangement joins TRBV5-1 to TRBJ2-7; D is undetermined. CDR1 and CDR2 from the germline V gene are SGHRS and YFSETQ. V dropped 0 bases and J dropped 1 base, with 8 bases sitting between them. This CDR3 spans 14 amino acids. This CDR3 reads CASSLEPESYEQYF. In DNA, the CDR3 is TGCGCCAGCAGCTTGGAACCGGAGTCCTACGAGCAGTACTTC.

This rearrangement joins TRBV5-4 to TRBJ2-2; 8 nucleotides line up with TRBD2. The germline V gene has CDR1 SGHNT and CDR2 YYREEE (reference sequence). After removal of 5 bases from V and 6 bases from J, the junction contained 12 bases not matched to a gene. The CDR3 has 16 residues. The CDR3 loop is CASSSPGLAGSGELFF. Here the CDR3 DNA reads TGTGCCAGCAGTTCTCCGGGTCTAGCGGGTTCCGGGGAGCTGTTTTTT.